The source of this TCR beta chain is a study of blood T cells in healthy people across ages. Study observations and caveats: No conclusive comparison of naive versus antigen-experienced cells was possible with unsorted PBMCs. Older age coincided with a roughly linear decline in TCR beta diversity per million T cells. Strong correlation was found linking TCR beta diversity to naive T cell percentage.

The CDR3 runs to 12 residues. Trimming stripped 5 bases from V and 10 bases from J, with 12 bases between. Germline V gene lookup returns CDR1 SEHNR and CDR2 FQNEAQ (reference sequence). Combining a sample-barcoded 5' primer with a J-beta primer mix, a second PCR ran for about 7 to 11 cycles. Tagging of each cDNA molecule was performed by a template-switch adaptor with 12 random nucleotides. A single record per CDR3 protein comes from TCRdb applying MiXCR to the 5' RACE reads. The data contain approximately 690,000 distinct CDR3 sequences, 58% of them singletons. Comments on this clonotype: Its antigen is still unknown.

The sequencing sample was made of blood. The receptor was isolated from a man in his fifties or sixties in good health. The V and J genes are TRBV7-9 and TRBJ2-1; TRBD1 is a possible D gene (6 bases). The CDR3 is CASSATGTEQFF. The CDR3 nucleotides read TGTGCCAGCAGCGCGACAGGTACAGAGCAGTTCTTC.